The rows below give T cell receptor beta chains drawn from one sample of a study of T cells in Graves' hyperthyroidism and ophthalmopathy. TCRdb called the multiplex PCR reads again in MiXCR, with one record for every CDR3 protein. Of about 260,000 distinct CDR3 sequences detected, around 20% appear once; the ten largest clones hold 64%. The sample was blood. These TCRs come from a man aged 25 to 45 with Graves' ophthalmopathy. CDR3s include the opening cysteine and the closing phenylalanine or tryptophan. The D gene is left open where the match is weak. Some rows have no size entry. The others give once, few or many, or a class for an expanded clone.

v_call	clone_size	j_call	d_call	cdr3_aa	cdr3_nt
TRBV20-1	many	TRBJ2-3	TRBD2	CSARDRGRAADTQYF	TGCAGTGCTAGAGATCGCGGGAGGGCTGCAGATACGCAGTATTTT
TRBV20-1	NA	TRBJ2-3	NA	CSASVGTDTQYF	TGCAGTGCTAGTGTAGGAACAGATACGCAGTATTTT
TRBV30	few	TRBJ1-3	NA	CAWSREISGNTIYF	TGTGCCTGGAGTAGGGAGATCTCTGGAAACACCATATATTTT
TRBV5-1	NA	TRBJ1-1	NA	CASSFFNMNTEAFF	TGCGCCAGCAGCTTTTTCAACATGAACACTGAAGCTTTCTTT
TRBV6-1	many	TRBJ1-5	NA	CASVIGNQPQHF	TGTGCCAGCGTTATCGGTAATCAGCCCCAGCATTTT
TRBV4-1	NA	TRBJ2-1	NA	CASSQEANEQFF	TGCGCCAGCAGCCAAGAGGCGAATGAGCAGTTCTTC
TRBV20-1	NA	TRBJ1-5	NA	CSARDHMWGSNQPQHF	TGCAGTGCTAGAGACCATATGTGGGGGAGCAATCAGCCCCAGCATTTT
TRBV2	many	TRBJ1-5	NA	CASSVTGGGQPQHF	TGTGCCAGCAGTGTGACAGGTGGAGGGCAGCCCCAGCATTTT
TRBV5-1	few	TRBJ1-2	TRBD1	CASSFGTGSGYGYTF	TGCGCCAGCAGCTTCGGGACAGGGTCGGGCTATGGCTACACCTTC
TRBV5-1	many	TRBJ2-1	TRBD2	CASGPAGGSYNEQFF	TGCGCCAGCGGGCCAGCGGGAGGCTCCTACAATGAGCAGTTCTTC
TRBV28	many	TRBJ2-7	TRBD2	CASSLSLSGRRSYEQYF	TGTGCCAGCAGTTTATCCCTTAGCGGGAGGCGCTCCTACGAGCAGTACTTC
TRBV27	many	TRBJ1-1	NA	CASSLRAMNTEAFF	TGTGCCAGCAGCCTCAGGGCCATGAACACTGAAGCTTTCTTT
TRBV5-6	few	TRBJ2-2	NA	CASSGRPAVTGELFF	TGTGCCAGCAGCGGCCGACCAGCGGTTACCGGGGAGCTGTTTTTT
TRBV5-1	many	TRBJ1-2	NA	CASSLEGSLYGYTF	TGCGCCAGCAGCTTGGAGGGATCGTTATATGGCTACACCTTC
TRBV29-1	few	TRBJ2-3	NA	CSVEAGVAPSTDTQYF	TGCAGCGTTGAGGCAGGGGTGGCTCCTAGCACAGATACGCAGTATTTT
TRBV27	NA	TRBJ2-1	TRBD2	CASSRTSGIYNEQFF	TGTGCCAGCAGTCGGACTAGCGGGATCTACAATGAGCAGTTCTTC
TRBV5-1	few	TRBJ2-1	NA	CASSIGNEQFF	TGCGCCAGCAGCATAGGCAATGAGCAGTTCTTC
TRBV12-3/TRBV12-4	many	TRBJ2-1	TRBD2	CASSSRAGGANNEQFF	TGTGCCAGCAGCAGCAGAGCGGGAGGCGCAAACAATGAGCAGTTCTTC
TRBV30	NA	TRBJ1-1	NA	CAWNVAGYTEAFF	TGTGCCTGGAACGTGGCGGGGTACACTGAAGCTTTCTTT
TRBV9	NA	TRBJ2-7	TRBD2	CASSVVPFGDYYEQYF	TGTGCCAGCAGCGTAGTACCGTTTGGGGACTACTACGAGCAGTACTTC
TRBV7-6	NA	TRBJ2-3	TRBD2	CASSLGASGRSDTQYF	TGTGCCAGCAGCTTAGGGGCTAGCGGGAGATCAGATACGCAGTATTTT
TRBV28	few	TRBJ1-2	NA	CASSLLGGRDYGYTF	TGTGCCAGCAGTTTATTGGGGGGGCGCGACTATGGCTACACCTTC
TRBV11-2	many	TRBJ1-2	NA	CASSLRLVYGYTF	TGTGCCAGCAGCTTACGACTGGTCTATGGCTACACCTTC
TRBV20-1	NA	TRBJ2-1	TRBD2	CSASGGGFSGSSYNEQFF	TGCAGTGCTAGTGGTGGGGGCTTTAGCGGGAGCTCCTACAATGAGCAGTTCTTC
TRBV7-2	NA	TRBJ2-1	TRBD2	CASSGDGTTFTYNEQFF	TGTGCCAGCAGCGGCGACGGGACTACCTTTACCTACAATGAGCAGTTCTTC
TRBV5-1	many	TRBJ2-3	NA	CASSRDRDTQYF	TGCGCCAGCAGCCGAGACCGGGATACGCAGTATTTT
TRBV5-1	few	TRBJ2-3	NA	CASSPATSNTQYF	TGCGCCAGCAGCCCTGCCACGTCAAATACGCAGTATTTT
TRBV3-1	many	TRBJ2-1	NA	CASSQDVRGNEQFF	TGTGCCAGCAGCCAAGATGTTAGGGGGAATGAGCAGTTCTTC
TRBV10-3	NA	TRBJ2-6	TRBD2	CAISNNAGGAGANVLTF	TGTGCCATCAGTAACAACGCGGGGGGTGCTGGGGCCAACGTCCTGACTTTC
TRBV18	NA	TRBJ1-6	NA	CASSRDGGNSPLHF	TGTGCCAGCTCACGAGATGGGGGAAATTCACCCCTCCACTTT
TRBV6-1	few	TRBJ1-2	NA	CASTAGTAYGYTF	TGTGCCAGCACCGCCGGGACGGCCTATGGCTACACCTTC
TRBV4-1	NA	TRBJ2-5	TRBD1	CASSQEGQVEETQYF	TGCGCCAGCAGCCAAGAGGGACAGGTGGAAGAGACCCAGTACTTC
TRBV12-3/TRBV12-4	many	TRBJ1-5	TRBD1	CASSLPGGRQPQHF	TGTGCCAGCAGTTTACCAGGGGGGAGGCAGCCCCAGCATTTT